Described below is a single TCR beta chain sequence and its context. No antigen is known for it. This sample stems from a study of cytomegalovirus exposure and HLA in healthy donors. Overall study context: Earlier results showed almost 120 million unique TCR beta sequences derived from 150 million to 200 million T cells.

The PCR had 60 Vbeta and 13 Jbeta primers. TCRdb's table, derived via immunoSEQ multiplex PCR, lists solely in-frame clones and lacks some. The sample gives fewer than 200,000 clones, approximately 82% of which show up once; about 1.5% is in the top ten. Participants comprised healthy donors of bone marrow. Whole-study results and caveats: The likely origin of a cluster of highly shared sequence variants was a sequencing artifact. From TCR beta sequences, most subjects' HLA-A and HLA-B alleles were reportedly predicted accurately.

The receptor was derived from a woman aged 18-29 years in good health and CMV-seronegative. The specimen sequenced was PBMCs.

CDR3 DNA: TGTGCCAGCTCATCTAGACGGGACACAACTAATGAAAAACTGTTTTTT. As protein: CASSSRRDTTNEKLFF. The chain recombines TRBV18 with TRBJ1-4; weak D call: TRBD1 (6 bases). Germline lookup yields CDR1 KGHSH and CDR2 LQKENI. The V gene lost 5 bases and the J gene lost 0 bases, with 13 bases spanning the gap. The CDR3 runs to 16 residues.